This T cell receptor (beta chain) was obtained from a study of T cells after yellow fever vaccination. In the study overall: The SMART-Seq v4 Ultra Low Input method served to prepare the low-cell-number fractions.

The CDR3 length is 14 residues. The germline V gene encodes CDR1 SGDLS and CDR2 YYNGEE. After removal of 2 bases from V and 5 bases from J, the junction contained 3 bases not matched to a gene. For TCR, cDNA came from 5'RACE template switching, which added a universal primer site and UMIs. Using its own MiXCR run on the 5' RACE reads, TCRdb lists one record per CDR3 protein. The table includes hundreds of thousands of distinct CDR3 sequences, approximately 5.2% detected once. This clonotype was counted a few times. This TCR was recovered from a man between 18 and 35 years old who received the YFV17D yellow fever vaccine. The J gene is TRBJ2-1, the V gene TRBV9; 8 bases map to TRBD2. The source was CD4+ T cells sorted from PBMCs, collected on the day of the yellow fever booster vaccination. The CDR3 DNA reads TGTGCCAGCAGCGTTTCGGGGGGGAACAATGAGCAGTTCTTC. It is translated as CASSVSGGNNEQFF. The full variable domain, with the rest looked up from reference TRBV9 and TRBJ2-1, is DSGVTQTPKHLITATGQRVTLRCSPRSGDLSVYWYQQSLDQGLQFLIQYYNGEERAKGNILERFSAQQFPDLHSELNLSSLELGDSALYFCASSVSGGNNEQFFGPGTRLTVL.